This T cell receptor beta chain stems from a study of T cells in Graves' hyperthyroidism and ophthalmopathy. Study at large: Before treatment of any kind, peripheral blood was taken at initial diagnosis. Study-level points and caveats: Ophthalmopathy and stable hyperthyroidism were told apart by a 13 V-J model. In the blood, most expanded thyroid clonotypes above 0.001 appeared as well.

A word on this clonotype: The antigen is undetermined.

Blood from later-ophthalmopathy patients was taken at first hyperthyroidism diagnosis. RNA transcripts were the template for amplifying TCR beta CDR3 regions. The HTBI set primed first-round TCR CDR3 RT-PCR. TCRdb reanalysed the multiplex PCR reads using MiXCR and keeps one entry per CDR3 protein. The repertoire holds approximately 720,000 distinct CDR3 sequences, about 17% seen once, with over 15% in the top ten. Germline CDR1 is ENHRY and CDR2 is SYGVKD. The V gene lost 5 bases and the J gene lost 0 bases, with 10 bases spanning the gap. The CDR3 is made up of 14 amino acids. The sequence was obtained from a woman aged 50 to 65 with Graves' hyperthyroidism that later progressed to Graves' ophthalmopathy. The genes are TRBV10-3 and TRBJ1-2; D uncertain. Input material: blood. In DNA, the CDR3 is TGTGCCATCAGTCCCTCCTCCGCTAACTATGGCTACACCTTC. It codes for CAISPSSANYGYTF.